A selection of T cell receptor beta chains follows, all from one sample in a study of beta chain features in type 1 diabetes. Libraries were prepared by immunoSEQ multiplex PCR; TCRdb keeps only in-frame clonotypes and omits some of them. The sample has around 400,000 clones, roughly an eighth seen once; the top ten hold approximately 0.015%. Sequenced input: naive CD4+ T cells from blood. The receptor source for this set is a man younger than 35 in good health. Each CDR3 is given with its conserved first and last residue. The order of the fields is CDR3 protein, CDR3 DNA, clone size, D gene, J gene, V gene. The D gene is left open where the match is weak. Not all rows give a size; the values are once, few, many and, for expanded clones, a class.

CDR3 protein: CASSWGLDTDTQYF
CDR3 DNA: TGTGCCAGCAGCTGGGGACTCGACACAGATACGCAGTATTTT
clone size: NA
D gene: NA
J gene: TRBJ2-3
V gene: TRBV7-9

CDR3 protein: CASSATSGSSYNEQFF
CDR3 DNA: TGTGCCAGCAGCGCGACTAGCGGGAGCTCCTACAATGAGCAGTTCTTC
clone size: few
D gene: TRBD2
J gene: TRBJ2-1
V gene: TRBV7-3

CDR3 protein: CASSRPLGGADTGELFF
CDR3 DNA: TGTGCCAGCAGCCGACCCCTAGGGGGCGCGGACACCGGGGAGCTGTTTTTT
clone size: few
D gene: TRBD1
J gene: TRBJ2-2
V gene: TRBV5-4

CDR3 protein: CSVGQDGNQPQHF
CDR3 DNA: TGCAGCGTCGGACAGGACGGCAATCAGCCCCAGCATTTT
clone size: NA
D gene: TRBD1
J gene: TRBJ1-5
V gene: TRBV29-1

CDR3 protein: CASSEYISGAYNEQFF
CDR3 DNA: TGTGCCAGCAGTGAGTACATTAGCGGTGCCTACAATGAGCAGTTCTTC
clone size: few
D gene: NA
J gene: TRBJ2-1
V gene: TRBV25-1

CDR3 protein: CASSFGSRDEQFF
CDR3 DNA: TGCGCCAGCAGCTTTGGCTCCAGGGATGAGCAGTTCTTC
clone size: NA
D gene: NA
J gene: TRBJ2-1
V gene: TRBV5-1

CDR3 protein: CAWSPGGGVVTEAFF
CDR3 DNA: TGTGCCTGGAGTCCTGGCGGGGGGGTAGTAACTGAAGCTTTCTTT
clone size: few
D gene: NA
J gene: TRBJ1-1
V gene: TRBV30

CDR3 protein: CASSPPGQSTDTQYF
CDR3 DNA: TGTGCCAGCAGCCCGCCGGGACAGAGCACAGATACGCAGTATTTT
clone size: few
D gene: TRBD1
J gene: TRBJ2-3
V gene: TRBV7-9

CDR3 protein: CASSPNRLRGYGTEAFF
CDR3 DNA: TGTGCCAGCAGTCCTAACCGGTTGAGGGGGTACGGTACTGAAGCTTTCTTT
clone size: few
D gene: NA
J gene: TRBJ1-1
V gene: TRBV28

CDR3 protein: CASSLEGASNQPQHF
CDR3 DNA: TGCGCCAGCAGCTTGGAAGGAGCCAGCAATCAGCCCCAGCATTTT
clone size: few
D gene: NA
J gene: TRBJ1-5
V gene: TRBV5-1

CDR3 protein: CASSLWAGTGELFF
CDR3 DNA: TGTGCCAGCAGTTTATGGGCCGGCACCGGGGAGCTGTTTTTT
clone size: NA
D gene: NA
J gene: TRBJ2-2
V gene: TRBV27

CDR3 protein: CASSERTGDNQPQHF
CDR3 DNA: TGTGCCAGCAGTGAACGAACAGGGGATAATCAGCCCCAGCATTTT
clone size: NA
D gene: TRBD1
J gene: TRBJ1-5
V gene: TRBV2

CDR3 protein: CASSYSTGSTRHEQFF
CDR3 DNA: TGTGCCAGCAGTTACTCGACCGGGTCCACAAGGCATGAGCAGTTCTTC
clone size: few
D gene: NA
J gene: TRBJ2-1
V gene: TRBV6-5

CDR3 protein: CASSYSAGQGTQPQHF
CDR3 DNA: TGTGCCAGCAGTTACTCGGCCGGACAGGGGACACAGCCCCAGCATTTT
clone size: few
D gene: TRBD1
J gene: TRBJ1-5
V gene: TRBV6-5

CDR3 protein: CASSPRVGAAGELFF
CDR3 DNA: TGTGCCAGCTCACCGAGGGTTGGAGCCGCCGGGGAGCTGTTTTTT
clone size: few
D gene: NA
J gene: TRBJ2-2
V gene: TRBV18

CDR3 protein: CASSPPGNTEAFF
CDR3 DNA: TGTGCCAGCAGCCCCCCGGGGAACACTGAAGCTTTCTTT
clone size: few
D gene: NA
J gene: TRBJ1-1
V gene: TRBV28

CDR3 protein: CASSLHLGQLNEQFF
CDR3 DNA: TGTGCCAGCAGCTTACATCTGGGCCAGCTCAATGAGCAGTTCTTC
clone size: once
D gene: NA
J gene: TRBJ2-1
V gene: TRBV7-7

CDR3 protein: CASSLTGTGNSPLHF
CDR3 DNA: TGCGCCAGCAGCCTCACCGGGACAGGAAATTCACCCCTCCACTTT
clone size: few
D gene: TRBD1
J gene: TRBJ1-6
V gene: TRBV4-3

CDR3 protein: CVFGLGNTIYF
CDR3 DNA: TGTGTTTTTGGGCTCGGAAACACCATATATTTT
clone size: NA
D gene: NA
J gene: TRBJ1-3
V gene: TRBV30

CDR3 protein: CAWSDGTGEVPQHF
CDR3 DNA: TGTGCCTGGAGCGACGGGACAGGGGAGGTGCCCCAGCATTTT
clone size: few
D gene: TRBD1
J gene: TRBJ1-5
V gene: TRBV30

CDR3 protein: CASSLGQGGGQPQHF
CDR3 DNA: TGCGCCAGCAGCTTGGGACAGGGGGGCGGGCAGCCCCAGCATTTT
clone size: few
D gene: TRBD1
J gene: TRBJ1-5
V gene: TRBV5-1

CDR3 protein: CASSFVQPNTEAFF
CDR3 DNA: TGTGCCAGCAGCTTTGTACAGCCCAACACTGAAGCTTTCTTT
clone size: NA
D gene: NA
J gene: TRBJ1-1
V gene: TRBV5-4

CDR3 protein: CASSLGRVGEQYF
CDR3 DNA: TGTGCCAGCAGCTTAGGCAGGGTTGGCGAGCAGTACTTC
clone size: few
D gene: NA
J gene: TRBJ2-7
V gene: TRBV11-3

CDR3 protein: CASGRLAVFNEQYF
CDR3 DNA: TGTGCCTCAGGTCGACTAGCGGTTTTCAACGAGCAGTACTTC
clone size: NA
D gene: TRBD2
J gene: TRBJ2-7
V gene: TRBV28

CDR3 protein: CASSHGGQGNQPQHF
CDR3 DNA: TGTGCCAGCAGCCATGGGGGACAAGGAAATCAGCCCCAGCATTTT
clone size: NA
D gene: NA
J gene: TRBJ1-5
V gene: TRBV7-9

CDR3 protein: CASRGLGAYEQYF
CDR3 DNA: TGTGCCAGCAGGGGGCTAGGGGCCTACGAGCAGTACTTC
clone size: NA
D gene: NA
J gene: TRBJ2-7
V gene: TRBV2

CDR3 protein: CASSPHLAGGPATQYF
CDR3 DNA: TGTGCCAGCAGCCCCCACTTAGCGGGGGGGCCGGCGACCCAGTACTTC
clone size: NA
D gene: TRBD2
J gene: TRBJ2-5
V gene: TRBV9

CDR3 protein: CAWTVGQTQVDTQYF
CDR3 DNA: TGTGCCTGGACCGTGGGACAGACCCAGGTAGATACGCAGTATTTT
clone size: few
D gene: TRBD1
J gene: TRBJ2-3
V gene: TRBV30

CDR3 protein: CASSQPRRGASEKLFF
CDR3 DNA: TGCGCCAGCAGCCAACCACGCAGGGGGGCTAGTGAAAAACTGTTTTTT
clone size: NA
D gene: TRBD1
J gene: TRBJ1-4
V gene: TRBV4-1

CDR3 protein: CASSAVLGPPDTQYF
CDR3 DNA: TGTGCCAGCAGCGCCGTATTGGGGCCCCCAGATACGCAGTATTTT
clone size: few
D gene: NA
J gene: TRBJ2-3
V gene: TRBV7-2

CDR3 protein: CASSRYSREYEQYF
CDR3 DNA: TGTGCCAGCAGTAGGTACAGCCGGGAGTACGAGCAGTACTTC
clone size: few
D gene: NA
J gene: TRBJ2-7
V gene: TRBV2

CDR3 protein: CASSITQGAGGETQYF
CDR3 DNA: TGTGCCAGCAGTATAACGCAGGGGGCCGGGGGAGAGACCCAGTACTTC
clone size: NA
D gene: TRBD1
J gene: TRBJ2-5
V gene: TRBV6-6

CDR3 protein: CASSQGLARSSYNEQFF
CDR3 DNA: TGCGCCAGCAGCCAAGGCCTAGCGCGGAGCTCCTACAATGAGCAGTTCTTC
clone size: few
D gene: NA
J gene: TRBJ2-1
V gene: TRBV4-1

CDR3 protein: CASSANRDSSPLHF
CDR3 DNA: TGTGCCAGCAGCGCGAACAGGGATAGTTCACCCCTCCACTTT
clone size: few
D gene: NA
J gene: TRBJ1-6
V gene: TRBV9

CDR3 protein: CASDREAQETQYF
CDR3 DNA: TGTGCCAGCGACCGGGAAGCTCAAGAGACCCAGTACTTC
clone size: NA
D gene: NA
J gene: TRBJ2-5
V gene: TRBV2